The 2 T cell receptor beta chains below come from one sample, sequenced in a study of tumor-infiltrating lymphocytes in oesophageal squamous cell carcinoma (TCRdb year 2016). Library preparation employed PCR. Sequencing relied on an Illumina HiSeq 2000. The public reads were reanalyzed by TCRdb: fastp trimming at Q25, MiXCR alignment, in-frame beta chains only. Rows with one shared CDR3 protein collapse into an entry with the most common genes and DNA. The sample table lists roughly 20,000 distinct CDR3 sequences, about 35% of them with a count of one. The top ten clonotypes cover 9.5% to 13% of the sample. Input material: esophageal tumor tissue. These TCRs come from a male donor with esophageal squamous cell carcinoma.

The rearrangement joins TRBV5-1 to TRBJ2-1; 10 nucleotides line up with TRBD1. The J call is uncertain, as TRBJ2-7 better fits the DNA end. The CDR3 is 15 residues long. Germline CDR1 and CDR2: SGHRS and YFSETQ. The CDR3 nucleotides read TGCGCCAGCAGCTTGGCCGGGACAGGGGCCTACGAGCAGTACTTC. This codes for CASSLAGTGAYEQYF.

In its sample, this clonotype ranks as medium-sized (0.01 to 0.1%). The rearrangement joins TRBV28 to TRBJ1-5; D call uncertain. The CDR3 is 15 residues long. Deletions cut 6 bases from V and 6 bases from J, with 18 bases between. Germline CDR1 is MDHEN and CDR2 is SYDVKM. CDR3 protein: CASRRGERVRQPQHF. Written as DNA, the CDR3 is TGTGCCAGCAGGCGGGGAGAAAGGGTTCGTCAGCCCCAGCATTTT. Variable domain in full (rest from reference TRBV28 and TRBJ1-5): DVKVTQSSRYLVKRTGEKVFLECVQDMDHENMFWYRQDPGLGLRLIYFSYDVKMKEKGDIPEGYSVSREKKERFSLILESASTNQTSMYLCASRRGERVRQPQHFGDGTRLSIL.